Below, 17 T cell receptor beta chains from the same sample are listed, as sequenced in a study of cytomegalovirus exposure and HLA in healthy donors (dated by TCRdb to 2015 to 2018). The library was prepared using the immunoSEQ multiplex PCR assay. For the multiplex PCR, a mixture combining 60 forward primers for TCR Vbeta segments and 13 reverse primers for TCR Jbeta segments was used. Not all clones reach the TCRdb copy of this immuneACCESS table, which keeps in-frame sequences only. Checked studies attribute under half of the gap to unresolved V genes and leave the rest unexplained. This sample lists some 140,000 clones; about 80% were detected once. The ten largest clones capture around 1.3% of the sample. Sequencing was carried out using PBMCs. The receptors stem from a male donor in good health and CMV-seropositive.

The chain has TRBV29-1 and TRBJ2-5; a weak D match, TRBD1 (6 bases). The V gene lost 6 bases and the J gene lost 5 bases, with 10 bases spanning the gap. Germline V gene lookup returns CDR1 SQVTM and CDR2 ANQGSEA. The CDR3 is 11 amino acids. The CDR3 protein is CSVPRGETQYF. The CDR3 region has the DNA TGCAGCGTGCCCAGGGGTGAGACCCAGTACTTC.

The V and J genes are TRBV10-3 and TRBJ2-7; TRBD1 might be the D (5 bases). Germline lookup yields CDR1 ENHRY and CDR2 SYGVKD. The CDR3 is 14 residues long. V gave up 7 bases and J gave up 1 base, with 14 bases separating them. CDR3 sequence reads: CAIKGDRLSYEQYF. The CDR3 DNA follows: TGTGCCATCAAGGGCGACAGACTTTCCTACGAGCAGTACTTC.

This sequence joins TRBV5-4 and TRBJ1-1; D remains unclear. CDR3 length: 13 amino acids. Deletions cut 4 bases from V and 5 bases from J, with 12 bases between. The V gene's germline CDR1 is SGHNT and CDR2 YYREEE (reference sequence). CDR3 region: CASSPTGATEAFF. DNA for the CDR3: TGTGCCAGCAGCCCTACCGGTGCGACTGAAGCTTTCTTT.

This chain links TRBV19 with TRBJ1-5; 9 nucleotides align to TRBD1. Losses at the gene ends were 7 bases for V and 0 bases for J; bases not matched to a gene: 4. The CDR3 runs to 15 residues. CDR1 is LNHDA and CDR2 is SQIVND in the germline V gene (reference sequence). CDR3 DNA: TGTGCCAGTACCTCGGACAGGGGTAGCAATCAGCCCCAGCATTTT. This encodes CASTSDRGSNQPQHF.

The CDR3 loop reads CASSVGGVSSYEQYF. CDR3 DNA sequence: TGTGCCAGCAGCGTAGGGGGGGTTTCCTCCTACGAGCAGTACTTC. J is TRBJ2-7 and V is TRBV9, with TRBD2 as a possible D gene (6 bases). V dropped 0 bases and J dropped 0 bases, with 10 bases sitting between them. The CDR3 contains 15 residues. CDR1 and CDR2 from the germline V gene are SGDLS and YYNGEE. Supplemented by reference TRBV9 and TRBJ2-7, the full variable domain reads DSGVTQTPKHLITATGQRVTLRCSPRSGDLSVYWYQQSLDQGLQFLIQYYNGEERAKGNILERFSAQQFPDLHSELNLSSLELGDSALYFCASSVGGVSSYEQYFGPGTRLTVT.

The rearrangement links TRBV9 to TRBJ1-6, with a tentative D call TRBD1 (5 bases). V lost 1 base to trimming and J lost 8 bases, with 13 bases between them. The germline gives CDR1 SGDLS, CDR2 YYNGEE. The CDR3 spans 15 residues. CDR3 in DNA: TGTGCCAGCAGCGTAAGGGGCCTAGGGGATTCACCCCTCCACTTT. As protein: CASSVRGLGDSPLHF.

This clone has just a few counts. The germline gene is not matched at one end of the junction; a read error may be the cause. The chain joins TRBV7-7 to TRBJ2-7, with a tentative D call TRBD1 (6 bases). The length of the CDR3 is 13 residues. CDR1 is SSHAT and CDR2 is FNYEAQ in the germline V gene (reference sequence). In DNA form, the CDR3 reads TGTGCTAGCAGCCGGGACATCTCCTACGAGCAGTACTTC. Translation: CASSRDISYEQYF.

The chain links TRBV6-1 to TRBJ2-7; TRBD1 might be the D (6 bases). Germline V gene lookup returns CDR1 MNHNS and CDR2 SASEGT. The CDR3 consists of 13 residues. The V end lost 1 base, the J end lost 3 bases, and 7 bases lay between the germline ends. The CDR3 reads CASSEEDSYEQYF. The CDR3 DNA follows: TGTGCCAGCAGTGAAGAGGACAGCTACGAGCAGTACTTC.

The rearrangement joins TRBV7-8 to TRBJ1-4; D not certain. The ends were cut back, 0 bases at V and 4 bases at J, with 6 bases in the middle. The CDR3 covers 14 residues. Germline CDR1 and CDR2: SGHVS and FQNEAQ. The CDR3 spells CASSLAQNNEKLFF. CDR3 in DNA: TGTGCCAGCAGCTTAGCACAGAATAATGAAAAACTGTTTTTT.

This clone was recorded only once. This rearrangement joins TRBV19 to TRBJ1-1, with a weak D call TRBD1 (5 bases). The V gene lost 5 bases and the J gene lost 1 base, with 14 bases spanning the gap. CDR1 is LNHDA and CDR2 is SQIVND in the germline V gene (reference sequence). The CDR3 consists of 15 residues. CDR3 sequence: CASSVSDMGNTEAFF. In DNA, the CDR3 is TGTGCCAGTAGTGTCTCGGACATGGGGAACACTGAAGCTTTCTTT.

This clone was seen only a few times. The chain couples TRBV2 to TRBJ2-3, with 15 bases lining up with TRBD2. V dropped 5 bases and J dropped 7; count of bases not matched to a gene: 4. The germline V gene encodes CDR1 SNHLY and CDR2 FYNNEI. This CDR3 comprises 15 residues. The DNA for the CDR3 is TGTGCCAGCAGTCGGACTAGCGGGGGGGCGAATACGCAGTATTTT. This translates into CASSRTSGGANTQYF.

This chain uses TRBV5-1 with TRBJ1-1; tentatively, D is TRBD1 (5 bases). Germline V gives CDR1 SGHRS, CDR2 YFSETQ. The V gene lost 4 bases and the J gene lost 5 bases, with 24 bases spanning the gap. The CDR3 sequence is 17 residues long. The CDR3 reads CASSPSRGGWLSTEAFF. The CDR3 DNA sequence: TGCGCCAGCAGCCCCTCACGGGGGGGGTGGCTTAGTACTGAAGCTTTCTTT.

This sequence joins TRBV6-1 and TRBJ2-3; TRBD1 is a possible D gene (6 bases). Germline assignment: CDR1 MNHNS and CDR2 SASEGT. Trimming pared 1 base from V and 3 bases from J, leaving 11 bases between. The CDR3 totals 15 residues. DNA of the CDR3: TGTGCCAGCAGTGAAGGTAGGGGGTCGACAGATACGCAGTATTTT. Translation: CASSEGRGSTDTQYF.

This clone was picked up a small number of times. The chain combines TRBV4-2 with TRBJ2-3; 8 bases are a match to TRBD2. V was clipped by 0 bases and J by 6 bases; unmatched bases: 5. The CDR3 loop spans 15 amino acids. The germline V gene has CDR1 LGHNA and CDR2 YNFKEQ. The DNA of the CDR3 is TGTGCCAGCAGCCAAGATCTTACTAGCGGTGATACGCAGTATTTT. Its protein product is CASSQDLTSGDTQYF.

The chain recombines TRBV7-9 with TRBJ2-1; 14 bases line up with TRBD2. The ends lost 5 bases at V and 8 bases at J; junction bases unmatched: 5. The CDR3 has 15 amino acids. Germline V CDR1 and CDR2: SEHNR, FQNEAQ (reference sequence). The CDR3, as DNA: TGTGCCAGCAGCGAGACTAGCGGGGGGGCGTATGAGCAGTTCTTC. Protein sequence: CASSETSGGAYEQFF.

CDR3 bases: TGTGCCAGCGGATCTACCTCAGGAAACGAGCAGTACTTC. Translating gives CASGSTSGNEQYF. V is TRBV2 and J is TRBJ2-7; unclear D gene. Germline V gene data show CDR1 as SNHLY and CDR2 as FYNNEI. Trimming pared 8 bases from V and 5 bases from J, leaving 16 bases between. CDR3 length equals 13 residues.

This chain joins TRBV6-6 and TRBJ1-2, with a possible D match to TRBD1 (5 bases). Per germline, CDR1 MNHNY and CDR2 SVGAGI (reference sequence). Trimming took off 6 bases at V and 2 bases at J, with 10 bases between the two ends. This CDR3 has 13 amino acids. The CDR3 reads CASSPQANYGYTF. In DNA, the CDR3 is TGTGCCAGCAGCCCACAGGCCAACTATGGCTACACCTTC.